This TCR beta chain was identified in a study of cytomegalovirus exposure and HLA in healthy donors. All the people who gave samples were healthy bone marrow donors. J gave up 6 bases and V 5 bases, and 9 bases lay outside the gene matches. CDR3 length: 16 residues. Looked up from germline, CDR1 is SGHRS and CDR2 is YFSETQ. Points from the study as a whole: In the analysis, some V segments, TRBV6-2 and TRBV6-3 included, were excluded as indistinguishable. Reportedly, fewer N-insertions than the approximately 610-donor mean appeared in an Asian-associated ancestry cluster in a later analysis.

Turning to this clone: The target antigen is unknown.

The PCR employed 60 Vbeta primers together with 13 Jbeta primers. Original analysis: Approximately 79 million unique TCR beta chains, roughly 11 million of them shared, were counted by a later analysis. Some clones are missing from TCRdb's copy, which holds only in-frame ones; the method was immunoSEQ multiplex PCR. D and trimming were read from the DNA, whereas the V and J calls and clone size are those reported in that table. The sample holds 130,000 to 150,000 clones, 60% to 85% seen once. Source material: PBMCs. This TCR was sampled from a man between 18 and 29 years old in good health and CMV-seronegative. This sequence joins TRBV5-1 and TRBJ1-6, with 9 bases matching TRBD1. CDR3 sequence (DNA): TGCGCCAGCAGGGATGGGACAGGGAGTAGTAATTCACCCCTCCACTTT. As protein: CASRDGTGSSNSPLHF.